The present TCR beta chain was sequenced within a study of shared clonotypes between healthy human individuals. For the study at large: A donor's plate count was three for CD4 naive and three for CD4 memory; CD8 naive had two and CD8 memory one.

Whole-study findings and limits: Sequencing depth was predicted to influence how clonotypes are shared among donors.

To note about this clone: Its cognate antigen is unknown. Other DNA sequences in the same sample also yield this CDR3.

Clones were sequenced by immunoSEQ multiplex PCR, and TCRdb holds only the in-frame ones, with some missing. The sample records 950,000 to 1,200,000 clones, about 80% being singletons. The germline V gene encodes CDR1 MGHRA and CDR2 YSYEKL. The CDR3 consists of 14 residues. The junction had 3 bases not matched to a gene; V was cut back by 4 bases and J by 0 bases. The sequenced sample was memory CD4+ T cells from PBMCs. The subset was: CD45RA-negative fraction. The receptor was isolated from a man aged 18 to 30 in good health. Some clones in this sample may be carry-over from other donors' samples. The chain is built from TRBV4-1 and TRBJ2-7, with 7 bases aligning to TRBD1. This CDR3 is CASSPRDSSYEQYF. DNA for the CDR3: TGCGCCAGCAGCCCCCGGGACAGCTCCTACGAGCAGTACTTC.